This TCR beta chain stems from a study of blood T cells in healthy people across ages. Across the study: Using template switching, researchers captured about one barcoded beta molecule for each two T cells.

Healthy Russian Caucasian donors spanned ages roughly 6 to 90 years. CDR1 is DFQATT, CDR2 SNEGSKA, per germline (reference sequence). This CDR3 region has 14 residues. The V segment lost 0 bases and the J segment 6 bases; nucleotides outside the gene matches: 7. A sample-barcoded 5' primer and a J-beta primer mix were used in a second PCR of roughly 7 to 11 cycles. In TCRdb, the 5' RACE reads were re-called with MiXCR into one record per CDR3 protein. The data contain roughly 790,000 distinct CDR3 sequences, about 40% of them singletons. Study results and limitations: The recorded TCR beta diversity per million T cells decreased in a roughly linear manner with age. Diversity was higher, and naive CD4+ cells more numerous, in long-lived donors than in aged donors.

This clonotype has just a few counts. Antigen specificity is unknown. The chain recombines TRBV20-1 with TRBJ2-7; TRBD1 matches at 8 bases. Input material: blood. The TCR sequence derives from a woman aged 60 to 75 in good health. The CDR3 DNA is TGCAGTGCTAGAGATCACAGGGGGGCCTCCGAGCAGTACTTC. Translation: CSARDHRGASEQYF.